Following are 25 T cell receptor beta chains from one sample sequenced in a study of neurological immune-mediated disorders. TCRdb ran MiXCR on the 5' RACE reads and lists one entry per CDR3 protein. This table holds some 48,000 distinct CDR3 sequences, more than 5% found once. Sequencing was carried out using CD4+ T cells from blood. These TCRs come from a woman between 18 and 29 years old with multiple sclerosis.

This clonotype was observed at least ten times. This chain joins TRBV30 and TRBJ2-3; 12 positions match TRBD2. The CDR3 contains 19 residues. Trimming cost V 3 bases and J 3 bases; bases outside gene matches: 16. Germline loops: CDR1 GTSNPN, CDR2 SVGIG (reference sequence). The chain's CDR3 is CAWRTRLAGVSLGTDTQYF. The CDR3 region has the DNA TGTGCCTGGAGGACCCGACTAGCGGGAGTTTCATTGGGGACAGATACGCAGTATTTT.

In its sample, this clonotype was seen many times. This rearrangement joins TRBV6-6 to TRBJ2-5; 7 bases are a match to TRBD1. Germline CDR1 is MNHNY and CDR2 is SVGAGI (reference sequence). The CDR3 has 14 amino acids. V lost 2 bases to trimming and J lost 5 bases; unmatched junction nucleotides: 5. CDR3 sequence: CASSYRGGLETQYF. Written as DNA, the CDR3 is TGTGCCAGCAGTTACCGAGGGGGCCTGGAGACCCAGTACTTC.

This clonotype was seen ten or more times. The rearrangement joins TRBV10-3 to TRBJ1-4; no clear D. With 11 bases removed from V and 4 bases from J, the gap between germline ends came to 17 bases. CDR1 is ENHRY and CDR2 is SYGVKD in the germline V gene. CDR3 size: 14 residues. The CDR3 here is CASITRVFNEKLFF. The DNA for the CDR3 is TGTGCCTCAATAACGCGAGTGTTTAATGAAAAACTGTTTTTT.

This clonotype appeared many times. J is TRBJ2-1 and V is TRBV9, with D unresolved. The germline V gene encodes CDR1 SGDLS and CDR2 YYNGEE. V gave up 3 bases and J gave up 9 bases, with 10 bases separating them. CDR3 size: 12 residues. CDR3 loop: CASSGIVAEQFF. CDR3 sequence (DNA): TGTGCCAGCAGCGGGATCGTGGCTGAGCAGTTCTTC.

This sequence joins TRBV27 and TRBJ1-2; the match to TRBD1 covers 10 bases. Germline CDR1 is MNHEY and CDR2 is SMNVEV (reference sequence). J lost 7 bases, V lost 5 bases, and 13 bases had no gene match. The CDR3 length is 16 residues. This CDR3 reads CASSHPGQGGVGGYTF. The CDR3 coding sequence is TGTGCCAGCAGTCATCCTGGACAGGGGGGTGTAGGTGGCTACACCTTC.

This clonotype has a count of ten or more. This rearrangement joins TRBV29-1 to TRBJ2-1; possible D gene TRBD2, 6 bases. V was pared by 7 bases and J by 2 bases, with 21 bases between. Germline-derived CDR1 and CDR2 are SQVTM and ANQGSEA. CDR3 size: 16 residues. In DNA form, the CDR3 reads TGCAGCGCTAACCCTTCTAAGCGGGTAACCTACAATGAGCAGTTCTTC. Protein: CSANPSKRVTYNEQFF.

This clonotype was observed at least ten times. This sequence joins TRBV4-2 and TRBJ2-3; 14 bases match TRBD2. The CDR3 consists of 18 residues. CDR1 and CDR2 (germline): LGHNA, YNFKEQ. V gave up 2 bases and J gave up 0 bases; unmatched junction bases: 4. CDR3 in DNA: TGTGCCAGCAGCCAACGACTAGCGGGGGGGACTAGCACAGATACGCAGTATTTT. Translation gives CASSQRLAGGTSTDTQYF.

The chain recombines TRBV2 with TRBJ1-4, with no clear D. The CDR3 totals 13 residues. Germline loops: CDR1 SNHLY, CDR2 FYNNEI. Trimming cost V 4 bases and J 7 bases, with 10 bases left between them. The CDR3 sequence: CASSAEGAEKLFF. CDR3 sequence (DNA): TGTGCCAGCAGTGCGGAGGGCGCTGAAAAACTGTTTTTT.

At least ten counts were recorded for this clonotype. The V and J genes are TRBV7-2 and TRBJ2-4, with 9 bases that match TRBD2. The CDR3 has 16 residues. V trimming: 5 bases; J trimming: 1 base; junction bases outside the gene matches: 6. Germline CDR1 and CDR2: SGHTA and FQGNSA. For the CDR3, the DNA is TGTGCCAGCAGCCCCGCTAGCGGGAAGGCCAAAAACATTCAGTACTTC. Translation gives CASSPASGKAKNIQYF.

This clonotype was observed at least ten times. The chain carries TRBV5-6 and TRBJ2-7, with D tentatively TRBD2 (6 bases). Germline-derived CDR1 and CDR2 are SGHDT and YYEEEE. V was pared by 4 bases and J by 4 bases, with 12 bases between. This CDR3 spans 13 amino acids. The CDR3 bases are TGTGCCAGCAGCCCGCGGGGATCGTACGAGCAGTACGTC. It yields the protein CASSPRGSYEQYV.

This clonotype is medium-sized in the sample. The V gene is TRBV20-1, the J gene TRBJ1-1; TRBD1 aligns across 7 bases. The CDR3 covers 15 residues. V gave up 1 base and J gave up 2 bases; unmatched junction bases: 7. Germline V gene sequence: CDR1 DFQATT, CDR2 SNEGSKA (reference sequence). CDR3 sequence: CSARVPGQDNTEAFF. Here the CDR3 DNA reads TGCAGTGCTAGAGTTCCAGGACAGGATAACACTGAAGCTTTCTTT.

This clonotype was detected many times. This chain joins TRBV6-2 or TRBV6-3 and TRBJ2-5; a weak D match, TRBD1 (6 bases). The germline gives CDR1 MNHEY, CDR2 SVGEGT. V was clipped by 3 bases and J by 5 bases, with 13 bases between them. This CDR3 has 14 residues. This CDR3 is CASSYRGSMETQYF. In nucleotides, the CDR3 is TGTGCCAGCAGTTATAGGGGGAGTATGGAGACCCAGTACTTC.

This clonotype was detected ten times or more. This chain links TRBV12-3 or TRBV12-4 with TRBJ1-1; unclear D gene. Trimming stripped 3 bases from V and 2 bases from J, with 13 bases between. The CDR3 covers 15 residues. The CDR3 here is CASSLAEAFNTEAFF. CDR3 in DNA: TGTGCCAGCAGTTTGGCAGAGGCCTTTAACACTGAAGCTTTCTTT.

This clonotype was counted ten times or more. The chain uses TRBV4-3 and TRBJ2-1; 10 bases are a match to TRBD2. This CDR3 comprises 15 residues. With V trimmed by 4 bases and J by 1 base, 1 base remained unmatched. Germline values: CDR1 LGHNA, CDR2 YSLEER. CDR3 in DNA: TGCGCCAGCAGCCTTAGCGGGAGGTCCTACAATGAGCAGTTCTTC. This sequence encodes CASSLSGRSYNEQFF.

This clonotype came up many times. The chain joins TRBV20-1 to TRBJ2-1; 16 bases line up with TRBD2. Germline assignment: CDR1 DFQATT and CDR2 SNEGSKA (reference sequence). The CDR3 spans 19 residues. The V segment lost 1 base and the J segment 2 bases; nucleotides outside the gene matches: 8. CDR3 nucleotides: TGCAGTGCTAGAGCATGGGGGACTAGCGGGGGGGCCCCCTACAATGAGCAGTTCTTC. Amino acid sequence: CSARAWGTSGGAPYNEQFF.

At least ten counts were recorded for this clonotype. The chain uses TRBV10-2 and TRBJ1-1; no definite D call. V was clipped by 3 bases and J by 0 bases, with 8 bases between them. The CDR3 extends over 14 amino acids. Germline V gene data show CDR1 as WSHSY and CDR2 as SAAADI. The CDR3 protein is CASSDPSMNTEAFF. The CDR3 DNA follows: TGCGCCAGCAGTGACCCCTCAATGAACACTGAAGCTTTCTTT.

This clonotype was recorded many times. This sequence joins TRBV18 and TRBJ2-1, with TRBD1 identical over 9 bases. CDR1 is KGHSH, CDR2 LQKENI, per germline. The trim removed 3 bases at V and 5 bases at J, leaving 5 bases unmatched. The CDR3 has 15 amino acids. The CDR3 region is CASSPTGGRNNEQFF. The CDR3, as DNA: TGTGCCAGCTCACCTACAGGGGGCAGGAACAATGAGCAGTTCTTC.

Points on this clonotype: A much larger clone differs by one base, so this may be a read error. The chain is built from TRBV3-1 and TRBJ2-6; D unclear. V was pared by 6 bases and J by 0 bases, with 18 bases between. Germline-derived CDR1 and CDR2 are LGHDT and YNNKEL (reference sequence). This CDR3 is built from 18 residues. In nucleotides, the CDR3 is TGTGCCAGCAGTCGAGCACAAACTGTGGACTCTGGGGCCAACGTCCTGACTTTC. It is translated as CASSRAQTVDSGANVLTF.

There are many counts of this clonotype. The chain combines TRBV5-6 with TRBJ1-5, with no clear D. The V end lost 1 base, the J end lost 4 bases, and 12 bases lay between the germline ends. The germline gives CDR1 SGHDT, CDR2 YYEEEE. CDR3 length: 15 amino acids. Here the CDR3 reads CASSLIAAPNQPQHF. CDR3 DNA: TGTGCCAGCAGCTTGATTGCAGCCCCGAATCAGCCCCAGCATTTT.

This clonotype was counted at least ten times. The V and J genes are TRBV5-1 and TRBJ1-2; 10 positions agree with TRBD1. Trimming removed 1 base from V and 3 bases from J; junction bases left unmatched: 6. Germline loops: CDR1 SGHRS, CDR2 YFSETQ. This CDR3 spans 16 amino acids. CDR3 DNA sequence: TGCGCCAGCAGCTTGACAGGACAGGGGGAGTACTATGGCTACACCTTC. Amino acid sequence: CASSLTGQGEYYGYTF. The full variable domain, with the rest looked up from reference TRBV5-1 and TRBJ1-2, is KAGVTQTPRYLIKTRGQQVTLSCSPISGHRSVSWYQQTPGQGLQFLFEYFSETQRNKGNFPGRFSGRQFSNSRSEMNVSTLELGDSALYLCASSLTGQGEYYGYTFGSGTRLTVV.

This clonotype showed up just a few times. The CDR3 region is CASRGSSYEQYV. CDR3 sequence (DNA): TGTGCCTCGCGGGGGAGCTCCTACGAGCAGTACGTC. The J gene is TRBJ2-7, the V gene TRBV10-3, with 7 positions matching TRBD2. This CDR3 region has 12 residues. Germline V gene sequence: CDR1 ENHRY, CDR2 SYGVKD. V lost 11 bases and J lost 0; bases outside the gene matches: 4.

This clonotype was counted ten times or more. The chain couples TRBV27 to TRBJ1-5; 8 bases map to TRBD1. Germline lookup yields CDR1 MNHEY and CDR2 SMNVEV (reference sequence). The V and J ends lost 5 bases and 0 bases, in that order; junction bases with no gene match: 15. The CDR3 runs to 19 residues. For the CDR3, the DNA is TGTGCCAGCAGTCCTAGGACAGGGATGGGGTTTTATAGCAATCAGCCCCAGCATTTT. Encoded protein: CASSPRTGMGFYSNQPQHF.

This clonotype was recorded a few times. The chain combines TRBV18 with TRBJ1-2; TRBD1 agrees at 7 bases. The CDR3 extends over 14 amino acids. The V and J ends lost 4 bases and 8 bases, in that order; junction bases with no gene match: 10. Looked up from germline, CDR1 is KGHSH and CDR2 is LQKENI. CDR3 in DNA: TGTGCCAGCTCACACGACAGGGTTCCGCTCGGCTACACCTTC. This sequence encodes CASSHDRVPLGYTF. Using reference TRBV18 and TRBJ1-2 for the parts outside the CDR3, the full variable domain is NAGVMQNPRHLVRRRGQEARLRCSPMKGHSHVYWYRQLPEEGLKFMVYLQKENIIDESGMPKERFSAEFPKEGPSILRIQQVVRGDSAAYFCASSHDRVPLGYTFGSGTRLTVV.

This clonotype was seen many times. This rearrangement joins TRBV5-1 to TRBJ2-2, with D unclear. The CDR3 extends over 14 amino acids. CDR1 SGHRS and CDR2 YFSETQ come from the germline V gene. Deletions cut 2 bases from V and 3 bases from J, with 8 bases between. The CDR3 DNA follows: TGCGCCAGCAGCTTCGTGGTGGACACCGGGGAGCTGTTTTTT. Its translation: CASSFVVDTGELFF.

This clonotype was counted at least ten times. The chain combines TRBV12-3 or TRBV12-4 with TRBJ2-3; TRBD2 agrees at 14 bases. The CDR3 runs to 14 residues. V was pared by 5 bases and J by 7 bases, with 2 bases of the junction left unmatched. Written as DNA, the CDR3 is TGTGCCAGCAGTGGGACTAGCGGGAGTTATACGCAGTATTTT. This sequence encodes CASSGTSGSYTQYF.